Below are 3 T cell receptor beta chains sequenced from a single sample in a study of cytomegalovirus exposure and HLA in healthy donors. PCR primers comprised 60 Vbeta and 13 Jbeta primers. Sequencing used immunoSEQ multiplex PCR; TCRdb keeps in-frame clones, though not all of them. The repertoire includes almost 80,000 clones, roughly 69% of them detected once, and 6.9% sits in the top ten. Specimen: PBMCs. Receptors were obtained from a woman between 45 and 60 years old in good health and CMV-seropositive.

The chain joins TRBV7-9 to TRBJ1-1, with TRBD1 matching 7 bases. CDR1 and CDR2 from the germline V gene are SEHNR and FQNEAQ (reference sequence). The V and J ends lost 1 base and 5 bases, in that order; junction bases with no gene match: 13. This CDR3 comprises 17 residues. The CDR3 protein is CASSLVVLTGKGTEAFF. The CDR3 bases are TGTGCCAGCAGCTTAGTGGTTTTGACAGGGAAGGGAACTGAAGCTTTCTTT.

CDR3 nucleotide sequence: TGTGCCAGCAGTGGGGCCTACGAGCAGTACGTC. Translating gives CASSGAYEQYV. V gene TRBV2 combines with J gene TRBJ2-7; D is uncertain. Germline V CDR1 and CDR2: SNHLY, FYNNEI. The CDR3 totals 11 residues. The V end lost 4 bases, the J end lost 2 bases, and 3 bases lay between the germline ends.

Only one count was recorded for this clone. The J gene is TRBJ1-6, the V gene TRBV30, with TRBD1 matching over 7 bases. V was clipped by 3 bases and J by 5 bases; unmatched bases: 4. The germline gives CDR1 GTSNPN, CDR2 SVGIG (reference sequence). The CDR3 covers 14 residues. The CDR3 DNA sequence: TGTGCCTGGAGAAGAGGGACAGATAATTCACCCCTCCACTTT. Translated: CAWRRGTDNSPLHF.